This TCR beta chain originates from a study of regulatory T cells in long-lasting Graves disease. Arm-PCR of CDR3 regions and iRepertoire HTBI primers were used to build TCR beta libraries. MiXCR was run by TCRdb on the multiplex PCR reads, yielding one entry per CDR3 protein. The sample yields about 380,000 distinct CDR3 sequences, roughly 16% seen once. Time point here: newly diagnosed GD, antithyroid drugs for less than 3 months. Scientists built the TCR library using RNA that was extracted from PBMCs. Patients hailed from an endocrinology department in Xi'an, China. CDR1 is SGHDN, CDR2 FVKESK, per germline. V lost 1 base to trimming and J lost 0 bases, with 6 bases between them. This CDR3 has 14 amino acids. This clonotype was recorded at least ten times. The antigen is not known. Whole-study findings and limits: When disease was persistent, TRBV28, TRBJ1-2 and TRBJ2-5 were the favored segments.

The chain joins TRBV14 to TRBJ1-1; D ambiguous. The receptor comes from a female donor with Graves disease. Sample: peripheral blood mononuclear cells (PBMCs), taken at new diagnosis, from a patient treated with antithyroid drugs. CDR3 nucleotides: TGTGCCAGCAGCCAAGCGAATGTGAACACTGAAGCTTTCTTT. Translated: CASSQANVNTEAFF.